These T cell receptor beta chains were read from a single sample in a study of shared clonotypes between healthy human individuals. The assay was immunoSEQ multiplex PCR, and TCRdb's table has in-frame clones only and misses some. The sample comprises millions of clones, roughly 91% of which are singletons, and 1.5% to 2% rests with the top ten. Material: naive CD8+ T cells from PBMCs. Receptor source: a man between 18 and 35 years old in good health. Some clones in this sample may be carry-over from other donors' samples. Each CDR3 is given with its conserved first and last residue. Clone size is not always given. Where it is, it says once, few, many or a class for expanded clones.

v_call: TRBV4-1
clone_size: .
j_call: TRBJ2-7
cdr3_aa: CASSPQLAGDLYEQYF

v_call: TRBV10-3
clone_size: .
j_call: TRBJ1-1
cdr3_aa: CAITGGQSWAEAFF

v_call: TRBV7-8
clone_size: .
j_call: TRBJ2-4
cdr3_aa: CASSLQVEGWQEDIQYF

v_call: TRBV19
clone_size: .
j_call: TRBJ2-7
cdr3_aa: CASSANRDTYEQYF

v_call: TRBV6-1
clone_size: .
j_call: TRBJ2-1
cdr3_aa: CASSEETSGSGFEQFF

v_call: TRBV9
clone_size: .
j_call: TRBJ1-1
cdr3_aa: CASSVARSNTEAFF

v_call: TRBV7-8
clone_size: once
j_call: TRBJ2-3
cdr3_aa: CASSRGASGSTDTQYF

v_call: TRBV5-1
clone_size: .
j_call: TRBJ2-3
cdr3_aa: CASSLAQSVLADTQYF

v_call: TRBV15
clone_size: .
j_call: TRBJ2-3
cdr3_aa: CATSGSGYTDTQYF

v_call: TRBV6-5
clone_size: once
j_call: TRBJ2-7
cdr3_aa: CASSPGTEQYF

v_call: TRBV9
clone_size: .
j_call: TRBJ2-1
cdr3_aa: CASSVAGAGGNEQFF

v_call: TRBV7-8
clone_size: .
j_call: TRBJ2-7
cdr3_aa: CASSPLFSGSPYEQYF

v_call: TRBV28
clone_size: .
j_call: TRBJ1-2
cdr3_aa: CASSLGGDYGYTF

v_call: TRBV28
clone_size: .
j_call: TRBJ2-7
cdr3_aa: CASSFLGYEQYF

v_call: TRBV7-2
clone_size: once
j_call: TRBJ2-5
cdr3_aa: CASSSRDREIETQYF

v_call: TRBV9
clone_size: .
j_call: TRBJ1-1
cdr3_aa: CASSGSGGPAEAFF

v_call: TRBV5-1
clone_size: .
j_call: TRBJ2-7
cdr3_aa: CASSLGRGTGYEQYF

v_call: TRBV20-1
clone_size: once
j_call: TRBJ2-3
cdr3_aa: CSASALGTQYF

v_call: TRBV6-5
clone_size: .
j_call: TRBJ2-5
cdr3_aa: CASSLDEGTQYF

v_call: TRBV4-2
clone_size: .
j_call: TRBJ2-7
cdr3_aa: CASSSRPGEQYF

v_call: TRBV7-2
clone_size: .
j_call: TRBJ2-7
cdr3_aa: CASSLGFRLDGGGPYEQYF

v_call: TRBV27
clone_size: .
j_call: TRBJ1-5
cdr3_aa: CASSQRFKGAQQPQHF

v_call: TRBV4-1
clone_size: .
j_call: TRBJ2-7
cdr3_aa: CASSAAGSPYEQYF

v_call: TRBV15
clone_size: .
j_call: TRBJ2-2
cdr3_aa: CATSRDYGTSNTGELFF

v_call: TRBV9
clone_size: .
j_call: TRBJ2-7
cdr3_aa: CASSPRGGQSYEQYF

v_call: TRBV25-1
clone_size: .
j_call: TRBJ2-1
cdr3_aa: CASSELTSAHYNEQFF

v_call: TRBV5-8
clone_size: .
j_call: TRBJ2-7
cdr3_aa: CASSFRWDPYEQYF

v_call: TRBV27
clone_size: .
j_call: TRBJ2-1
cdr3_aa: CASKYGTSGRFDNEQFF

v_call: TRBV30
clone_size: .
j_call: TRBJ2-7
cdr3_aa: CAWRGPDRGSYEQYF

v_call: TRBV7-2
clone_size: .
j_call: TRBJ2-7
cdr3_aa: CASSLSPGADEQYF

v_call: TRBV30
clone_size: .
j_call: TRBJ1-6
cdr3_aa: CAWEDPGGNNSPLHF